Each of the 32 T cell receptor beta chains below was sequenced from the same sample in a study of graft-versus-host responses after intestinal transplantation. Libraries were prepared by immunoSEQ multiplex PCR; TCRdb keeps only in-frame clonotypes and omits some of them. The sample shows some 15,000 clones, 74% of them seen only once. Graft tissue processing released intraepithelial and lamina propria lymphocytes. The sequenced sample was ileum tissue, obtained 14 days after transplant. These receptors all come from a human patient who received an intestinal transplant, so some T cells may come from the graft donor.

The chain carries TRBV5-1 and TRBJ2-1, with 9 bases identical to TRBD1. The CDR3 runs to 17 residues. Germline CDR1 and CDR2: SGHRS and YFSETQ. The V and J ends lost 3 bases and 0 bases, in that order; junction bases with no gene match: 7. CDR3 residues: CASSSGTGYSSYNEQFF. CDR3 coding DNA: TGCGCCAGCAGCTCTGGGACAGGGTACAGCTCCTACAATGAGCAGTTCTTC.

The chain couples TRBV2 to TRBJ1-5, with D possibly being TRBD1 (5 bases). Looked up from germline, CDR1 is SNHLY and CDR2 is FYNNEI. V dropped 3 bases and J dropped 3 bases, with 12 bases sitting between them. CDR3 size: 15 residues. Here the CDR3 reads CASSDRGEPNQPQHF. The CDR3 DNA reads as TGTGCCAGCAGTGATCGGGGGGAACCCAATCAGCCCCAGCATTTT. The variable domain in full, with the rest retrieved from reference TRBV2 and TRBJ1-5, is EPEVTQTPSHQVTQMGQEVILRCVPISNHLYFYWYRQILGQKVEFLVSFYNNEISEKSEIFDDQFSVERPDGSNFTLKIRSTKLEDSAMYFCASSDRGEPNQPQHFGDGTRLSIL.

The chain is built from TRBV27 and TRBJ2-7; the D gene is possibly TRBD2 (6 bases). This CDR3 has 14 amino acids. From germline, CDR1 is MNHEY and CDR2 SMNVEV (reference sequence). The ends were cut back, 6 bases at V and 3 bases at J, with 15 bases in the middle. The CDR3: CASSNRGWNYEQYF. The CDR3 DNA is TGTGCCAGCAGCAACCGGGGGTGGAACTACGAGCAGTACTTC.

The chain carries TRBV19 and TRBJ2-7, with 7 bases fitting TRBD2. Germline V CDR1 and CDR2: LNHDA, SQIVND (reference sequence). The CDR3 spans 15 residues. The trim removed 3 bases at V and 2 bases at J, leaving 7 bases unmatched. The chain's CDR3 is CASSIVASGTYEQYF. In nucleotides, the CDR3 is TGTGCCAGTAGTATTGTGGCTAGCGGAACCTACGAGCAGTACTTC.

The V call is TRBV29-1, the J call TRBJ2-5; tentative D call: TRBD2 (6 bases). The CDR3 loop spans 16 amino acids. Germline V gives CDR1 SQVTM, CDR2 ANQGSEA. V lost 7 bases to trimming and J lost 2 bases, with 23 bases between them. CDR3 region: CSAWTIKEKIQETQYF. CDR3 coding DNA: TGCAGCGCCTGGACTATCAAGGAGAAAATACAAGAGACCCAGTACTTC.

The J gene is TRBJ2-5, the V gene TRBV5-4; tentative D call: TRBD2 (6 bases). The tail of the sequence fits TRBJ2-7 better, so the J call may be wrong. The V gene's germline CDR1 is SGHNT and CDR2 YYREEE (reference sequence). The CDR3 sequence is 14 residues long. The CDR3 DNA is TGTGCCAGCAGCTTTTGGGGGGTAAATGGCGAGCAGTACTTC. Translated, it gives CASSFWGVNGEQYF.

This clone was counted between two and nine times. Other DNA sequences in the sample encode the same CDR3. The V and J genes are TRBV11-2 and TRBJ2-7; 8 bases are a match to TRBD2. With 5 bases clipped from V and 4 bases from J, the junction kept 4 bases outside the gene matches. Per the germline V gene, CDR1 is SGHAT and CDR2 is FQNNGV. This CDR3 has 13 residues. The CDR3 DNA reads TGTGCCAGCAGCCGAACTAGCGGATACGAGCAGTACTTC. This sequence encodes CASSRTSGYEQYF.

This CDR3 reads CASSVSGSSYNEQFF. The CDR3 DNA reads TGTGCCAGCAGTGTTAGCGGGAGCTCCTACAATGAGCAGTTCTTC. The chain recombines TRBV6-1 with TRBJ2-1; 9 positions agree with TRBD2. The V and J ends lost 4 bases and 0 bases, in that order; junction bases with no gene match: 1. The CDR3 is 15 amino acids. The germline V gene has CDR1 MNHNS and CDR2 SASEGT.

A remark on this clone: A read error may explain this, as a much larger clone is one base away. J is TRBJ2-2 and V is TRBV2; D gene ambiguous. Germline CDR1 and CDR2: SNHLY and FYNNEI. This CDR3 is 14 amino acids long. CDR3 sequence: CASRDRTNTRELFF. In DNA, the CDR3 is TGTGCCAGCAGGGACCGAACGAACACCAGGGAGCTGTTTTTT.

This clone was observed a handful of times. The chain is built from TRBV5-1 and TRBJ1-1, with D unresolved. This CDR3 is 13 amino acids long. Germline V gives CDR1 SGHRS, CDR2 YFSETQ. V lost 1 base, J lost 2 bases, and 6 bases lay in between. The CDR3 nucleotides read TGCGCCAGCAGCTTGTTCGGTAACACTGAAGCTTTCTTT. This encodes CASSLFGNTEAFF. Using reference TRBV5-1 and TRBJ1-1 for the parts outside the CDR3, the full variable domain is KAGVTQTPRYLIKTRGQQVTLSCSPISGHRSVSWYQQTPGQGLQFLFEYFSETQRNKGNFPGRFSGRQFSNSRSEMNVSTLELGDSALYLCASSLFGNTEAFFGQGTRLTVV.

The chain uses TRBV29-1 and TRBJ2-1, with a possible D match to TRBD2 (6 bases). V dropped 2 bases and J dropped 0 bases, with 8 bases sitting between them. The CDR3 totals 14 residues. Per the germline V gene, CDR1 is SQVTM and CDR2 is ANQGSEA. As DNA, the CDR3 is TGCAGCGTTGAACTGACTAGCTCCTACAATGAGCAGTTCTTC. As protein: CSVELTSSYNEQFF.

This clone appeared once. This chain connects TRBV11-3 to TRBJ2-1; a weak D match, TRBD2 (6 bases). With 6 bases removed from V and 9 bases from J, the gap between germline ends came to 18 bases. Per germline, CDR1 SGHNT and CDR2 YENEEA. This CDR3 spans 14 amino acids. The CDR3 DNA reads TGTGCCAGCAGTCGGGCACGGGGGTTCGGTGAGCAGTTCTTC. It encodes CASSRARGFGEQFF.

V gene TRBV9 combines with J gene TRBJ2-2, with unresolved D. CDR1 and CDR2 from the germline V gene are SGDLS and YYNGEE. The germline V and J ends were trimmed by 2 bases and 6 bases, with 8 bases remaining between them. This CDR3 is 13 amino acids long. The CDR3 sequence is CASSVEYSGELFF. The CDR3 DNA reads as TGTGCCAGCAGCGTGGAGTACTCCGGGGAGCTGTTTTTT.

The chain combines TRBV6-5 with TRBJ2-1; no clear D. Per the germline V gene, CDR1 is MNHEY and CDR2 is SVGAGI. Trimming left V 0 bases short and J 9 bases short, with 9 bases between. The CDR3 spans 13 residues. CDR3 residues: CASSYSTRGEQFF. The CDR3 DNA sequence: TGTGCCAGCAGTTACTCGACCAGAGGTGAGCAGTTCTTC.

This chain joins TRBV6-4 and TRBJ1-6; 8 bases line up with TRBD1. This CDR3 contains 14 residues. CDR1 and CDR2 (germline): MRHNA, SNTAGT. The V and J ends lost 11 bases and 6 bases, in that order; junction bases with no gene match: 9. CDR3 DNA: TGTGCCGGCAAGGACAGGGTGTCTAATTCACCCCTCCACTTT. Protein sequence: CAGKDRVSNSPLHF.

The chain employs TRBV2 and TRBJ2-5, with D possibly TRBD1 on 6 matching bases. The CDR3 totals 15 residues. Trimming pared 0 bases from V and 4 bases from J, leaving 12 bases between. Germline-derived CDR1 and CDR2 are SNHLY and FYNNEI. CDR3 coding DNA: TGTGCCAGCAGTGAAGCGGGGGCGGTCCGAGAGACCCAGTACTTC. This gives the protein CASSEAGAVRETQYF.

The chain combines TRBV9 with TRBJ2-5, with 7 positions matching TRBD2. The CDR3 covers 14 residues. V was pared by 6 bases and J by 4 bases, with 9 bases of the junction left unmatched. In germline, CDR1 is SGDLS, CDR2 YYNGEE. CDR3 loop: CASTGRGGAETQYF. CDR3 DNA: TGTGCCAGCACTGGGAGGGGCGGAGCAGAGACCCAGTACTTC. Full variable domain (outside the CDR3, taken from reference TRBV9 and TRBJ2-5): DSGVTQTPKHLITATGQRVTLRCSPRSGDLSVYWYQQSLDQGLQFLIQYYNGEERAKGNILERFSAQQFPDLHSELNLSSLELGDSALYFCASTGRGGAETQYFGPGTRLLVL.

The CDR3 sequence is CASTLSGSLNEQYF. Here the CDR3 DNA reads TGTGCCAGCACCCTCTCGGGATCCCTTAACGAGCAGTACTTC. The rearrangement uses TRBV6-1 and TRBJ2-7, with TRBD2 as a possible D gene (5 bases). Germline V CDR1 and CDR2: MNHNS, SASEGT. The CDR3 runs 14 residues. V gave up 7 bases and J gave up 5 bases, with 18 bases separating them.

The chain employs TRBV9 and TRBJ2-3, with 10 bases lining up with TRBD2. This CDR3 has 15 amino acids. V shed 3 bases, J shed 2 bases, and the junction held 3 bases outside the gene matches. Germline loops: CDR1 SGDLS, CDR2 YYNGEE. The CDR3 spells CASSAGTSVTDTQYF. The CDR3 DNA is TGTGCCAGCAGCGCGGGGACTAGCGTCACAGATACGCAGTATTTT. Looking up the rest from reference TRBV9 and TRBJ2-3 gives the full variable domain: DSGVTQTPKHLITATGQRVTLRCSPRSGDLSVYWYQQSLDQGLQFLIQYYNGEERAKGNILERFSAQQFPDLHSELNLSSLELGDSALYFCASSAGTSVTDTQYFGPGTRLTVL.

J is TRBJ2-5 and V is TRBV7-2, with 11 bases fitting TRBD2. The ends lost 3 bases at V and 11 bases at J; junction bases unmatched: 11. The germline CDR1 and CDR2 sequences are SGHTA and FQGNSA. The CDR3 sequence is 15 residues long. CDR3 DNA sequence: TGTGCCAGCAGCTTCTTAGCGGGGGGGCGACCTGAGCAGTACTTC. Encoded protein: CASSFLAGGRPEQYF.

V gene TRBV18 combines with J gene TRBJ1-2, with D perhaps matching TRBD1 (5 bases). The CDR3 sequence is 13 residues long. From germline, CDR1 is KGHSH and CDR2 LQKENI. V lost 0 bases, J lost 8 bases, and 10 bases lay in between. CDR3 residues: CASSPPWGLGYTF. The CDR3 DNA reads TGTGCCAGCTCACCACCCTGGGGGTTGGGCTACACCTTC.

This clone has only a few counts. The chain employs TRBV6-1 and TRBJ1-5, with no clear D. The CDR3 consists of 16 residues. V was trimmed by 0 bases and J by 0 bases, leaving 9 bases between them. The germline gives CDR1 MNHNS, CDR2 SASEGT. This chain's CDR3 is CASSEAATVSNQPQHF. The CDR3 DNA sequence: TGTGCCAGCAGTGAAGCGGCCACGGTTAGCAATCAGCCCCAGCATTTT.

The chain is built from TRBV6-5 and TRBJ1-4; 10 bases align to TRBD1. Trimming took 6 bases from V and 1 from J; bases not matched to a gene: 2. Germline assignment: CDR1 MNHEY and CDR2 SVGAGI. The CDR3 length is 15 residues. CDR3: CASRRTGGTNEKLFF. The CDR3, as DNA: TGTGCCAGCAGACGGACAGGGGGAACTAATGAAAAACTGTTTTTT.

J is TRBJ2-3 and V is TRBV6-6; tentative D call: TRBD1 (8 bases). CDR1 MNHNY and CDR2 SVGAGI come from the germline V gene (reference sequence). The CDR3 is 14 amino acids. V shed 6 bases and J shed 4 bases, with 14 bases lying between them. The CDR3 loop reads CASSLTGGADTQYF. The CDR3 region has the DNA TGTGCCAGCAGCCTAACAGGGGGGGCAGATACGCAGTATTTT.

V and J are TRBV27 and TRBJ2-1, with 8 bases identical to TRBD2. CDR3 length: 14 amino acids. Germline V gene data show CDR1 as MNHEY and CDR2 as SMNVEV (reference sequence). Trimming at V came to 8 bases and at J to 0 bases, leaving 3 bases not matched to a gene. DNA of the CDR3: TGTGCCAGCGGGCTAGCGGGCTCCTACAATGAGCAGTTCTTC. It yields the protein CASGLAGSYNEQFF.

This sequence joins TRBV19 and TRBJ2-3; D is perhaps TRBD2 (6 bases). V gave up 6 bases and J gave up 9 bases, with 10 bases separating them. Germline CDR1 is LNHDA and CDR2 is SQIVND (reference sequence). The CDR3 is 11 residues long. CDR3 sequence (DNA): TGTGCCAGTAGCTTCGCGGGGACGCAGTATTTT. Its translation: CASSFAGTQYF.

V and J are TRBV27 and TRBJ1-1; TRBD1 matches 10 bases. This CDR3 comprises 16 residues. Germline CDR1 MNHEY, CDR2 SMNVEV (reference sequence). After removal of 5 bases from V and 3 bases from J, the junction contained 9 bases not matched to a gene. Here the CDR3 DNA reads TGTGCCAGCAGTCCGGGACAGGGGACCCTCGACACTGAAGCTTTCTTT. Translation: CASSPGQGTLDTEAFF.

This clone was counted a few times. The CDR3 is CASSYAGLNTGELFF. CDR3 bases: TGTGCCAGCAGTTACGCGGGACTGAACACCGGGGAGCTGTTTTTT. The gene calls are TRBV6-6 and TRBJ2-2; D might be TRBD2 (6 bases). Germline V gene sequence: CDR1 MNHNY, CDR2 SVGAGI (reference sequence). CDR3 length: 15 residues. The germline V and J ends were trimmed by 2 bases and 1 base, with 8 bases remaining between them.

CDR3 nucleotides: TGTGCCAGCAGTGTATCCCGTTTGGGACAGGGTGAGCGAGAGACCCAGTACTTC. Its translation is CASSVSRLGQGERETQYF. The chain joins TRBV6-1 to TRBJ2-5; 9 nucleotides agree with TRBD1. The CDR3 extends over 18 amino acids. Trimming removed 4 bases from V and 4 bases from J; junction bases left unmatched: 16. CDR1 MNHNS and CDR2 SASEGT come from the germline V gene.

This sequence joins TRBV7-2 and TRBJ1-1; no clear D. Deletions cut 1 base from V and 1 base from J, with 16 bases between. The CDR3 is 17 residues long. Germline V gives CDR1 SGHTA, CDR2 FQGNSA. In DNA form, the CDR3 reads TGTGCCAGCAGCTTAGTCATTGGCGCGGGTTGGAACACTGAAGCTTTCTTT. Its protein is CASSLVIGAGWNTEAFF.

The table lists this clone with a few counts. This chain links TRBV5-6 with TRBJ2-1, with D unresolved. Deletions cut 0 bases from V and 1 base from J, with 11 bases between. Germline V gene lookup returns CDR1 SGHDT and CDR2 YYEEEE. The CDR3 covers 16 residues. As DNA, the CDR3 is TGTGCCAGCAGCTTGGGGGTGCTCGGGTCCTACAATGAGCAGTTCTTC. It codes for CASSLGVLGSYNEQFF.

This clone was counted a few times. The chain links TRBV16 to TRBJ1-1, with TRBD1 as a possible D gene (6 bases). Germline CDR1 KGHSY, CDR2 FQNENV. The CDR3 is 12 amino acids. V lost 0 bases and J lost 10, with 9 bases in between. The CDR3 nucleotides read TGTGCCAGCAGCCAATCGGTCAGGGGAGCTTTCTTT. This gives the protein CASSQSVRGAFF. Full variable domain (remainder filled in from reference TRBV16 and TRBJ1-1): GEEVAQTPKHLVRGEGQKAKLYCAPIKGHSYVFWYQQVLKNEFKFLISFQNENVFDETGMPKERFSAKCLPNSPCSLEIQATKLEDSAVYFCASSQSVRGAFFGQGTRLTVV.